Below, 29 T cell receptor beta chains from the same sample are listed, as sequenced in a study of T-cell memory formation after mild COVID-19. Using its own MiXCR run on the 5' RACE reads, TCRdb lists one record per CDR3 protein. The sample records almost 550,000 distinct CDR3 sequences, about a fifth being singletons. Sequences were obtained from PBMCs or a T cell subset sorted from them (not recorded which). Source of these receptors: an adult woman who had mild COVID-19 (a few samples of this study predate the infection). Cell type and time point are not known.

The chain couples TRBV4-1 to TRBJ1-1; D may be TRBD1 (6 bases). Trimming cost V 4 bases and J 6 bases, with 18 bases left between them. This CDR3 comprises 15 residues. CDR1 is MGHRA and CDR2 is YSYEKL in the germline V gene. The CDR3 DNA reads as TGCGCCAGCAGCCGCAGGACAGACTACGGCGCTGAAGCTTTCTTT. Encoded protein: CASSRRTDYGAEAFF.

This clonotype came up a few times. The V call is TRBV7-8, the J call TRBJ2-1; 11 nucleotides align to TRBD2. Germline V gene data show CDR1 as SGHVS and CDR2 as FQNEAQ. With V trimmed by 3 bases and J by 9 bases, 16 bases remained unmatched. This CDR3 is built from 18 residues. The CDR3 loop is CASSFTVAGGSGSSEQFF. The CDR3 coding sequence is TGTGCCAGCAGCTTTACGGTAGCGGGAGGGTCCGGTTCCAGTGAGCAGTTCTTC.

This clonotype was observed a few times. This sequence joins TRBV24-1 and TRBJ2-5, with a tentative D call TRBD2 (6 bases). Per the germline V gene, CDR1 is KGHDR and CDR2 is SFDVKD. The CDR3 spans 15 residues. V was clipped by 3 bases and J by 2 bases, with 12 bases between them. CDR3: CATSDVGRGQETQYF. DNA for the CDR3: TGTGCCACCAGTGATGTAGGACGGGGGCAAGAGACCCAGTACTTC.

This clonotype was counted between two and nine times. This chain links TRBV5-1 with TRBJ2-2; 7 bases fit TRBD2. V lost 4 bases and J lost 7; bases outside the gene matches: 13. The CDR3 covers 16 residues. The germline gives CDR1 SGHRS, CDR2 YFSETQ. The CDR3: CASSPGTNHGHGELFF. The DNA of the CDR3 is TGCGCCAGCAGCCCTGGGACTAATCATGGGCACGGGGAGCTGTTTTTT.

V is TRBV11-3 and J is TRBJ1-2, with 8 bases matching TRBD1. The CDR3 runs 15 residues. Germline V lookup: CDR1 SGHNT, CDR2 YENEEA. The trim removed 6 bases at V and 2 bases at J, leaving 8 bases unmatched. CDR3 sequence reads: CASRRSQGGNYGYTF. The CDR3 DNA follows: TGTGCCAGCAGACGTTCACAGGGGGGGAACTATGGCTACACCTTC. Drawing the rest from reference TRBV11-3 and TRBJ1-2, the complete variable domain is EAGVVQSPRYKIIEKKQPVAFWCNPISGHNTLYWYLQNLGQGPELLIRYENEEAVDDSQLPKDRFSAERLKGVDSTLKIQPAELGDSAVYLCASRRSQGGNYGYTFGSGTRLTVV.

This chain links TRBV4-1 with TRBJ1-2, with 7 nucleotides matching TRBD1. Germline V gene lookup returns CDR1 MGHRA and CDR2 YSYEKL. Trimming at V came to 0 bases and at J to 7 bases, leaving 8 bases not matched to a gene. The CDR3 is made up of 15 amino acids. CDR3 bases: TGCGCCAGCAGCCAAGACGGGACAGTCTACGGTGGCTACACCTTC. Amino acids: CASSQDGTVYGGYTF.

The chain uses TRBV12-3 or TRBV12-4 and TRBJ2-1; TRBD2 aligns across 11 bases. The J segment lost 8 bases and the V segment lost 3 bases, leaving 9 bases of the junction unmatched. The CDR3 loop spans 16 amino acids. The CDR3 DNA reads as TGTGCCAGCAGTTTGGGTAGCGGGAGGGTTTGGGATGAGCAGTTCTTC. Its protein product is CASSLGSGRVWDEQFF.

The V call is TRBV5-1, the J call TRBJ2-3, with D possibly being TRBD1 (6 bases). From germline, CDR1 is SGHRS and CDR2 YFSETQ. The CDR3 has 16 amino acids. V shed 5 bases and J shed 1 base, with 17 bases lying between them. The CDR3, as DNA: TGCGCCAGCAGGATACCCTTCGAGGGGGGCACAGATACGCAGTATTTT. It is translated as CASRIPFEGGTDTQYF.

The chain is built from TRBV12-3 or TRBV12-4 and TRBJ2-6, with D possibly matching TRBD2 (6 bases). CDR3 length: 19 residues. V was trimmed by 6 bases and J by 0 bases, leaving 21 bases between them. The CDR3: CASRNQRGTHLSGANVLTF. CDR3 in DNA: TGTGCCAGCAGAAACCAGAGAGGGACTCACCTCTCTGGGGCCAACGTCCTGACTTTC.

This clonotype was seen a single time. The chain couples TRBV4-3 to TRBJ2-1, with D possibly matching TRBD2 (5 bases). V was cut by 3 bases and J by 6 bases, with 12 bases left in between. Germline lookup yields CDR1 LGHNA and CDR2 YSLEER. The CDR3 has 14 amino acids. The CDR3 loop is CASSHRGMSNEQFF. For the CDR3, the DNA is TGCGCCAGCAGCCATAGAGGGATGAGCAATGAGCAGTTCTTC.

This clonotype came up a few times. The chain combines TRBV24-1 with TRBJ2-1; D possibly matches TRBD1 or TRBD2 (5 bases each). The CDR3 length is 16 residues. V was pared by 1 base and J by 4 bases, with 13 bases between. Germline CDR1 is KGHDR and CDR2 is SFDVKD. Here the CDR3 reads CATSDLSEGPYNEQFF. The CDR3 bases are TGTGCCACCAGTGATTTAAGCGAGGGACCTTACAATGAGCAGTTCTTC.

This clonotype showed up just a few times. The CDR3: CASSPQGRTGGKETQYF. The CDR3 bases are TGCGCCAGCAGCCCTCAAGGCCGGACAGGGGGCAAGGAGACCCAGTACTTC. This chain uses TRBV4-3 with TRBJ2-5; TRBD1 matches at 11 bases. This CDR3 comprises 17 residues. CDR1 and CDR2 from the germline V gene are LGHNA and YSLEER. V lost 4 bases and J lost 5; bases outside the gene matches: 12.

A remark on this clonotype: The germline gene is not matched at one end of the junction; a read error may be the cause. This rearrangement joins TRBV4-3 to TRBJ1-3, with D unclear. Germline CDR1 and CDR2: LGHNA and YSLEER. The CDR3 totals 13 residues. The CDR3 nucleotides read TGCGCCAGCAGCGAAGAGGGCGGTTCTACCATATATTTT. Its translation: CASSEEGGSTIYF.

The gene calls are TRBV7-8 and TRBJ2-1; perhaps TRBD2 as D (6 bases). CDR1 is SGHVS and CDR2 is FQNEAQ in the germline V gene. This CDR3 comprises 14 residues. The V and J ends lost 7 bases and 0 bases respectively, with 10 bases between them. The chain's CDR3 is CASTRLVSYNEQFF. The CDR3 DNA reads as TGTGCCAGCACGAGACTAGTCTCCTACAATGAGCAGTTCTTC. Variable domain in full (rest from reference TRBV7-8 and TRBJ2-1): GAGVSQSPRYKVAKRGQDVALRCDPISGHVSLFWYQQALGQGPEFLTYFQNEAQLDKSGLPSDRFFAERPEGSVSTLKIQRTQQEDSAVYLCASTRLVSYNEQFFGPGTRLTVL.

This clonotype was picked up one time. The rearrangement uses TRBV3-1 and TRBJ1-6, with 10 bases that match TRBD1. The CDR3 consists of 17 residues. Germline assignment: CDR1 LGHDT and CDR2 YNNKEL (reference sequence). V trimming: 0 bases; J trimming: 7 bases; junction bases outside the gene matches: 6. DNA of the CDR3: TGTGCCAGCAGCCAAGAGGGGCCGGGACAGGGGAATTCACCCCTCCACTTT. This translates into CASSQEGPGQGNSPLHF.

This rearrangement joins TRBV12-3 or TRBV12-4 to TRBJ1-1; tentatively, D is TRBD1 (5 bases). Trimming shortened V by 5 bases and J by 3 bases, and 13 bases separated the two germline ends. The CDR3 is made up of 14 amino acids. Written as DNA, the CDR3 is TGTGCCAGCAGTAACCCAGGGAGCGACACTGAAGCTTTCTTT. It codes for CASSNPGSDTEAFF.

This clonotype was observed many times. The chain recombines TRBV7-2 with TRBJ2-7; 7 positions match TRBD1. The CDR3 is 13 residues long. Unmatched junction bases numbered 6, after V lost 5 bases and J lost 5 bases. Germline lookup yields CDR1 SGHTA and CDR2 FQGNSA. DNA for the CDR3: TGTGCCAGCAGCACCACAGGGGTCCACGAGCAGTACTTC. The encoded protein is CASSTTGVHEQYF.

The chain is built from TRBV15 and TRBJ2-7; D uncertain. This CDR3 spans 13 amino acids. Trimming shortened V by 0 bases and J by 6 bases, and 9 bases separated the two germline ends. Germline lookup yields CDR1 LNHNV and CDR2 YYDKDF (reference sequence). In DNA, the CDR3 is TGTGCCACCAGCAGAGATCTGGGTGTCGAGCAGTACTTC. Translating gives CATSRDLGVEQYF.

There are many counts of this clonotype. The chain links TRBV2 to TRBJ1-5; 7 bases align to TRBD1. After removal of 3 bases from V and 5 bases from J, the junction contained 4 bases not matched to a gene. Germline lookup yields CDR1 SNHLY and CDR2 FYNNEI. CDR3 length equals 14 residues. CDR3 in amino acids: CASSDRTGHQPQHF. CDR3 bases: TGTGCCAGCAGTGACCGGACAGGTCATCAGCCCCAGCATTTT.

V gene TRBV20-1 combines with J gene TRBJ2-1; TRBD1 aligns across 9 bases. CDR1 is DFQATT and CDR2 is SNEGSKA in the germline V gene (reference sequence). V gave up 3 bases and J gave up 3 bases; unmatched junction bases: 18. The CDR3 consists of 19 residues. The CDR3 protein is CSASQKRTGAPRIYNEQFF. In DNA form, the CDR3 reads TGCAGTGCTAGCCAGAAACGGACAGGGGCCCCCCGAATCTACAATGAGCAGTTCTTC.

This clonotype occurred a few times. The chain uses TRBV6-2 or TRBV6-3 and TRBJ1-1, with TRBD1 as a possible D gene (6 bases). Germline V gene sequence: CDR1 MNHEY, CDR2 SVGEGT. The CDR3 runs to 14 residues. V was shortened by 1 base and J by 1 base, with 7 bases between the two germline ends. CDR3 sequence (DNA): TGTGCCAGCAGTTACTGGACAGAGAACACTGAAGCTTTCTTT. This encodes CASSYWTENTEAFF.

Worth noting for this clonotype: The germline gene is not matched at one end of the junction; a read error may be the cause. The chain recombines TRBV5-1 with TRBJ1-2; the D is unclear. The germline gives CDR1 SGHRS, CDR2 YFSETQ. The CDR3 has 13 amino acids. The CDR3 DNA is TGCGCCAGCAGCTTTGAATTGACGGGCCAAGGCTCCTTC. It translates to CASSFELTGQGSF.

The genes are TRBV21-1 and TRBJ2-7; TRBD1, the D gene given by the table, was not confirmed from the DNA. TRBV21-1 counts as a pseudogene. CDR3 size: 16 residues. The CDR3 loop is CASSKAQGTTAYEQYF. The CDR3 nucleotides read TGTGCCAGCAGCAAAGCACAGGGAACCACGGCCTACGAGCAGTACTTC.

This clonotype was recorded a few times. This chain uses TRBV20-1 with TRBJ1-3, with D maybe TRBD1 (5 bases). CDR3 length: 18 residues. Looked up from germline, CDR1 is DFQATT and CDR2 is SNEGSKA (reference sequence). Trimming removed 5 bases from V and 7 bases from J, with 30 bases in between. The chain's CDR3 is CSASRASGSPREGNTIYF. In nucleotides, the CDR3 is TGCAGTGCTTCTAGGGCGTCAGGGAGCCCCCGCGAGGGGAACACCATATATTTT.

This clonotype has more than one count but fewer than ten. This rearrangement joins TRBV4-3 to TRBJ2-7; 7 bases fit TRBD2. The V segment lost 0 bases and the J segment 4 bases; nucleotides outside the gene matches: 9. In germline, CDR1 is LGHNA, CDR2 YSLEER. The CDR3 spans 16 residues. CDR3: CASSQDRREGPYEQYF. The CDR3 nucleotides read TGCGCCAGCAGCCAAGATCGGAGGGAGGGCCCGTACGAGCAGTACTTC.

This chain uses TRBV30 with TRBJ2-3, with D maybe TRBD2 (6 bases). This CDR3 is 13 amino acids long. The V end was cut by 1 base, the J end by 5 bases, with 10 bases between. Germline CDR1 reads GTSNPN; CDR2 reads SVGIG (reference sequence). The CDR3 spells CAWSGSGQDTQYF. The CDR3 DNA sequence: TGTGCCTGGAGTGGTAGCGGCCAAGATACGCAGTATTTT.

The chain carries TRBV7-9 and TRBJ1-6, with D unresolved. Germline loops: CDR1 SEHNR, CDR2 FQNEAQ (reference sequence). V lost 5 bases, J lost 9 bases, and 20 bases lay in between. This CDR3 is 16 amino acids long. CDR3 nucleotides: TGTGCCAGCAGCCCCGTCGCTGAGGGCTGGCTTTCACCCCTCCACTTT. Amino acids: CASSPVAEGWLSPLHF.

This clonotype was recorded at least ten times. The rearrangement joins TRBV9 to TRBJ2-6, with 7 bases lining up with TRBD1. Germline lookup yields CDR1 SGDLS and CDR2 YYNGEE. There are 15 residues in the CDR3. Trimming removed 2 bases from V and 2 bases from J; junction bases left unmatched: 1. The CDR3: CASSVTGAGANVLTF. Here the CDR3 DNA reads TGTGCCAGCAGCGTTACAGGGGCTGGGGCCAACGTCCTGACTTTC.

This chain uses TRBV7-2 with TRBJ1-6, with 10 bases lining up with TRBD1. Germline V lookup: CDR1 SGHTA, CDR2 FQGNSA. This CDR3 spans 15 amino acids. Trimming removed 5 bases from V and 7 bases from J; junction bases left unmatched: 5. CDR3 sequence reads: CASSPGTGENSPLHF. The CDR3 DNA reads TGTGCCAGCAGCCCCGGGACAGGGGAAAATTCACCCCTCCACTTT.